This T cell receptor beta chain was captured in a study of cytomegalovirus exposure and HLA in healthy donors. Study overall: Earlier, some 180 million T cells were analyzed, and fewer than 120 million unique TCR beta sequences were found among them.

The PCR ran on 60 Vbeta and 13 Jbeta primers. Assay: immunoSEQ multiplex PCR; the TCRdb copy retains only in-frame clones and omits some. Among around 100,000 clones, approximately 80% were seen once, and the ten largest hold roughly 22%. Study findings and constraints: The study listed around 150 cytomegalovirus-associated TCR beta chains. Apart from CMV serostatus, no immune exposure information was available.

The CDR3 runs 15 residues. Germline V gene sequence: CDR1 SGHTA, CDR2 FQGTGA. V was shortened by 5 bases and J by 5 bases, with 15 bases between the two germline ends. In regard to this clone: Its antigen remains unidentified.

The TCR was taken from a man between 25 and 39 years old in good health and CMV-seropositive. The sequenced sample consisted of PBMCs. The chain combines TRBV7-3 with TRBJ2-2, with a weak D call TRBD2 (6 bases). CDR3 in amino acids: CASSRGLPGTGELFF. In nucleotides, the CDR3 is TGTGCCAGCAGCCGGGGACTCCCTGGGACCGGGGAGCTGTTTTTT.